Listed here are 20 T cell receptor beta chains from one sample, sequenced in a study of shared clonotypes between healthy human individuals. The protocol was immunoSEQ multiplex PCR, while the TCRdb copy is restricted to in-frame clones and leaves out a portion. The table has about 1.5 million clones, 98% seen once. Sequenced sample: naive CD4+ T cells sorted from blood. The subset denotes: CD45RA+ positively selected. The receptor set was obtained from a man aged 30 to 45 in good health.

The CDR3 DNA reads TGTGCCAGCAGCTTGGGCCGGCTCTCTGGAAACACCATATATTTT. Translated: CASSLGRLSGNTIYF. The chain recombines TRBV5-8 with TRBJ1-3; D unclear. V gave up 0 bases and J gave up 0 bases, with 7 bases separating them. Germline CDR1 is SGHTS and CDR2 is YDEGEE. This CDR3 spans 15 amino acids.

Comment on this clone: Other DNA sequences from this sample encode an identical CDR3 as well. This chain links TRBV18 with TRBJ1-4; D gene unclear. The CDR3 has 15 amino acids. CDR1 KGHSH and CDR2 LQKENI come from the germline V gene. Trimming stripped 0 bases from V and 0 bases from J, with 5 bases between. DNA of the CDR3: TGTGCCAGCTCACCACCCAGAGCAACTAATGAAAAACTGTTTTTT. Translation: CASSPPRATNEKLFF.

This clone was seen only once. This chain links TRBV7-8 with TRBJ1-5; TRBD1 agrees at 7 bases. This CDR3 spans 15 amino acids. Per the germline V gene, CDR1 is SGHVS and CDR2 is FQNEAQ. V shed 3 bases, J shed 6 bases, and the junction held 8 bases outside the gene matches. The CDR3 nucleotides read TGTGCCAGCAGCTTTGCCACAGGGGTTGCTCAGCCCCAGCATTTT. It encodes CASSFATGVAQPQHF.

V and J are TRBV4-3 and TRBJ1-1; a possible D gene is TRBD1 (5 bases). The germline gives CDR1 LGHNA, CDR2 YSLEER. This CDR3 is 15 amino acids long. Between the trimmed V and J ends, which lost 0 bases and 4 bases, there was a span of 12 bases. CDR3 protein: CASSQESRGSTEAFF. The CDR3, as DNA: TGCGCCAGCAGCCAAGAATCTCGGGGGAGCACTGAAGCTTTCTTT.

The chain is built from TRBV7-8 and TRBJ1-2, with TRBD1 as a possible D gene (6 bases). The CDR3 runs to 16 residues. Per germline, CDR1 SGHVS and CDR2 FQNEAQ. V gave up 5 bases and J gave up 7 bases, with 23 bases separating them. In DNA, the CDR3 is TGTGCCAGCAGCCCCGCCCCGGGGCCAGGGGATTTTGGCTACACCTTC. This sequence encodes CASSPAPGPGDFGYTF.

This sequence joins TRBV18 and TRBJ1-2, with a possible D match to TRBD1 (5 bases). The germline V gene has CDR1 KGHSH and CDR2 LQKENI. The CDR3 runs 15 residues. Between the trimmed V and J ends, which lost 6 bases and 1 base, there was a span of 15 bases. CDR3: CASSKRGGLNYGYTF. For the CDR3, the DNA is TGTGCCAGCTCCAAAAGGGGCGGTCTTAACTATGGCTACACCTTC. Full variable domain (rest looked up from reference TRBV18 and TRBJ1-2): NAGVMQNPRHLVRRRGQEARLRCSPMKGHSHVYWYRQLPEEGLKFMVYLQKENIIDESGMPKERFSAEFPKEGPSILRIQQVVRGDSAAYFCASSKRGGLNYGYTFGSGTRLTVV.

Concerning this clone itself: The sample contains more than one DNA sequence encoding this CDR3. V is TRBV9 and J is TRBJ2-2, with no clear D. Per the germline V gene, CDR1 is SGDLS and CDR2 is YYNGEE. The CDR3 sequence is 11 residues long. V was cut by 5 bases and J by 6 bases, with 5 bases left in between. The CDR3 is CASSAAGELFF. Here the CDR3 DNA reads TGTGCCAGCAGTGCCGCCGGGGAGCTGTTTTTT.

The V gene is TRBV5-1, the J gene TRBJ1-5; perhaps TRBD1 as D (6 bases). CDR3 size: 16 residues. The V and J ends lost 0 bases and 1 base respectively, with 11 bases between them. Germline-derived CDR1 and CDR2 are SGHRS and YFSETQ. The CDR3 DNA reads TGCGCCAGCAGCTTGGAGCCAGGGGCGAGCAATCAGCCCCAGCATTTT. Encoded protein: CASSLEPGASNQPQHF.

The rearrangement joins TRBV5-4 to TRBJ2-1; no reliable D call. The CDR3 has 14 amino acids. Germline CDR1 SGHNT, CDR2 YYREEE (reference sequence). V shed 0 bases and J shed 5 bases, with 9 bases lying between them. CDR3: CASSLERRHNEQFF. The DNA for the CDR3 is TGTGCCAGCAGCTTGGAGAGGAGACACAATGAGCAGTTCTTC.

Regarding this clone: One end of the junction fails to match germline, which may point to a read error. V is TRBV5-1 and J is TRBJ2-7; the match to TRBD1 covers 11 bases. From germline, CDR1 is SGHRS and CDR2 YFSETQ. The CDR3 loop spans 15 amino acids. The CDR3 loop reads CASSPRDRGNAAPTF. The CDR3 DNA reads TGCGCCAGCAGCCCCCGGGACAGGGGGAATGCTGCTCCGACCTTC.

The chain couples TRBV6-5 to TRBJ1-4, with TRBD1 identical over 9 bases. The CDR3 runs 15 residues. Unmatched junction bases numbered 13, after V lost 10 bases and J lost 7 bases. Germline CDR1 reads MNHEY; CDR2 reads SVGAGI. CDR3 in amino acids: CATRDPGQGGEKLFF. The CDR3 bases are TGTGCCACCCGCGATCCGGGACAGGGCGGTGAAAAACTGTTTTTT.

CDR3 in DNA: TGTGCCAGCAGCCCTACGACAGGGGGCCACTATGGCTACACCTTC. It specifies CASSPTTGGHYGYTF. The rearrangement joins TRBV9 to TRBJ1-2; 10 bases align to TRBD1. The J segment lost 3 bases and the V segment lost 4 bases, leaving 6 bases of the junction unmatched. Germline lookup yields CDR1 SGDLS and CDR2 YYNGEE. The CDR3 loop spans 15 amino acids.

The chain combines TRBV6-6 with TRBJ2-7; 8 nucleotides match TRBD1. The J segment lost 4 bases and the V segment lost 5 bases, leaving 4 bases of the junction unmatched. The CDR3 sequence is 13 residues long. The germline CDR1 and CDR2 sequences are MNHNY and SVGAGI (reference sequence). The CDR3 reads CASSGTGIYEQYF. As DNA, the CDR3 is TGTGCCAGCAGTGGGACAGGTATTTACGAGCAGTACTTC.

The chain combines TRBV6-5 with TRBJ2-1; possibly TRBD2 for D (6 bases). Trimming shortened V by 11 bases and J by 4 bases, and 18 bases separated the two germline ends. Looked up from germline, CDR1 is MNHEY and CDR2 is SVGAGI. This CDR3 has 14 residues. CDR3: CARQAGLRYNEQFF. The CDR3 bases are TGTGCCCGACAAGCGGGTCTTCGATACAATGAGCAGTTCTTC.

The chain recombines TRBV29-1 with TRBJ1-2; D gene ambiguous. With 3 bases removed from V and 4 bases from J, the gap between germline ends came to 6 bases. Germline lookup yields CDR1 SQVTM and CDR2 ANQGSEA. This CDR3 comprises 11 residues. CDR3 in DNA: TGCAGCGTTGACAAGACCTATGGCTACACCTTC. Translated, it gives CSVDKTYGYTF.

With regard to this clone: At one end the junction does not follow the germline gene, possibly because of a read error. The genes are TRBV7-7 and TRBJ2-2; 7 bases agree with TRBD2. Germline lookup yields CDR1 SSHAT and CDR2 FNYEAQ (reference sequence). This CDR3 spans 19 amino acids. The CDR3 loop is CASSPSGGRGRVDTGELFF. The CDR3 DNA reads TGTGCTAGCAGCCCCAGTGGCGGGAGAGGACGTGTTGACACCGGGGAGCTGTTTTTT. Based on the CDR3 plus reference TRBV7-7 and TRBJ2-2, the full variable domain is GAGVSQSPRYKVTKRGQDVTLRCDPISSHATLYWYQQALGQGPEFLTYFNYEAQPDKSGLPSDRFSAERPEGSISTLTIQRTEQRDSAMYRCASSPSGGRGRVDTGELFFGEGSRLTVL.

This chain connects TRBV10-3 to TRBJ2-3; D gene uncertain. Germline V gene data show CDR1 as ENHRY and CDR2 as SYGVKD. V was cut by 10 bases and J by 2 bases, with 13 bases left in between. The CDR3 runs to 13 residues. CDR3 in amino acids: CATRDTTTDTQYF. The CDR3 DNA reads as TGTGCCACCAGAGACACCACCACAGATACGCAGTATTTT.

The sample holds one count of this clone. The chain uses TRBV27 and TRBJ2-3; D call uncertain. Trimming took 5 bases from V and 3 from J, leaving 9 bases between them. The CDR3 is 13 residues long. Germline V gives CDR1 MNHEY, CDR2 SMNVEV (reference sequence). The CDR3 DNA follows: TGTGCCAGCAGTGCCTGGGTTACAGATACGCAGTATTTT. This encodes CASSAWVTDTQYF.

V usage is TRBV5-1 and J usage is TRBJ2-7; D may match TRBD1 or TRBD2 (5 bases each). This CDR3 contains 17 residues. Germline loops: CDR1 SGHRS, CDR2 YFSETQ. V lost 0 bases and J 0 bases, leaving 16 bases between the germline ends. In DNA, the CDR3 is TGCGCCAGCAGCTTGGCGGGGCAGTACAGGAGCTCCTACGAGCAGTACTTC. Amino acids: CASSLAGQYRSSYEQYF. Supplemented by reference TRBV5-1 and TRBJ2-7, the full variable domain reads KAGVTQTPRYLIKTRGQQVTLSCSPISGHRSVSWYQQTPGQGLQFLFEYFSETQRNKGNFPGRFSGRQFSNSRSEMNVSTLELGDSALYLCASSLAGQYRSSYEQYFGPGTRLTVT.

This chain uses TRBV7-9 with TRBJ2-2; TRBD2 matches 10 bases. CDR1 is SEHNR and CDR2 is FQNEAQ in the germline V gene (reference sequence). The CDR3 is 16 residues long. Germline trimming cut 3 bases from V and 5 bases from J; bases unmatched to any gene: 6. CDR3 bases: TGTGCCAGCAGCTTCCCTAGCGGGAGACTTACCGGGGAGCTGTTTTTT. The encoded protein is CASSFPSGRLTGELFF. The full variable domain, rest sourced from reference TRBV7-9 and TRBJ2-2, is DTGVSQNPRHKITKRGQNVTFRCDPISEHNRLYWYRQTLGQGPEFLTYFQNEAQLEKSRLLSDRFSAERPKGSFSTLEIQRTEQGDSAMYLCASSFPSGRLTGELFFGEGSRLTVL.